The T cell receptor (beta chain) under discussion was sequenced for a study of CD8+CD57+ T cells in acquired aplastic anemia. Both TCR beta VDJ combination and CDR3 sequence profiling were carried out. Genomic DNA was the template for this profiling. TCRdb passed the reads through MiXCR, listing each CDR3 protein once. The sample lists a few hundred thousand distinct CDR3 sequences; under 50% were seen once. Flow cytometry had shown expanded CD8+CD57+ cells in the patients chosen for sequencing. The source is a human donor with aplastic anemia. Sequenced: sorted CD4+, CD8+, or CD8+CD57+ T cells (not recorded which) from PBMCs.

The CDR3 protein is CASSYPQNTQYF. CDR3 nucleotides: TGTGCCAGCAGCTATCCGCAGAATACGCAGTATTTT. J is TRBJ2-3 and V is TRBV11-2; D is unresolved. Looked up from germline, CDR1 is SGHAT and CDR2 is FQNNGV. The CDR3 runs 12 residues. Trimming removed 4 bases at V and 7 bases at J, with 9 bases between.